A single sample is the source of the 9 T cell receptor beta chains below, sequenced in a study of T cell responses to AZD1222 COVID-19 vaccine. The repertoire was sequenced with immunoSEQ multiplex PCR; TCRdb's copy has only in-frame clones and lacks some. The repertoire has roughly 67,000 clones, around nine tenths of them found once; the top ten carry roughly 7.3%. This material consisted of peripheral blood, taken on day 0 of AZD1222 vaccination. These TCRs come from an adult in good health.

The V gene is TRBV6-5, the J gene TRBJ2-7, with D possibly being TRBD1 or TRBD2 (5 bases each). The CDR3 runs 13 residues. The V end lost 7 bases, the J end lost 3 bases, and 13 bases lay between the germline ends. CDR1 and CDR2 from the germline V gene are MNHEY and SVGAGI. The CDR3 loop reads CASTQAGGYEQYF. CDR3 in DNA: TGTGCCAGCACACAGGCTGGGGGCTACGAGCAGTACTTC.

This clone has ten or more counts. This chain uses TRBV2 with TRBJ2-7; D may be TRBD2 (5 bases). This CDR3 spans 11 amino acids. Trimming took 8 bases from V and 4 from J, leaving 9 bases between them. Germline CDR1 SNHLY, CDR2 FYNNEI. CDR3 region: CASGREYEQYF. The CDR3 region has the DNA TGTGCCAGCGGTCGGGAATACGAGCAGTACTTC.

This clone has a single count. V gene TRBV6-1 combines with J gene TRBJ1-3; weak D call: TRBD1 (5 bases). Trimming pared 3 bases from V and 4 bases from J, leaving 25 bases between. Germline values: CDR1 MNHNS, CDR2 SASEGT. The CDR3 loop spans 19 amino acids. CDR3 region: CASSEPGRQSPGPGNTIYF. For the CDR3, the DNA is TGTGCCAGCAGTGAGCCGGGACGCCAGTCCCCAGGGCCCGGAAACACCATATATTTT.

This clone was picked up one time. The chain joins TRBV7-8 to TRBJ1-2, with unresolved D. Germline V gene data show CDR1 as SGHVS and CDR2 as FQNEAQ. With 1 base removed from V and 4 bases from J, the gap between germline ends came to 4 bases. The CDR3 has 12 amino acids. CDR3 DNA sequence: TGTGCCAGCAGCTTAGACAGCTATGGCTACACCTTC. It specifies CASSLDSYGYTF.

J is TRBJ1-3 and V is TRBV4-2; TRBD1 agrees at 7 bases. Losses at the gene ends were 2 bases for V and 3 bases for J; bases not matched to a gene: 7. Germline V gene data show CDR1 as LGHNA and CDR2 as YNFKEQ. The CDR3 contains 16 residues. The CDR3 region has the DNA TGTGCCAGCAGCCAATTCGACAGGGAGGGTGGAAACACCATATATTTT. Its protein product is CASSQFDREGGNTIYF.

J is TRBJ1-5 and V is TRBV18, with D perhaps TRBD1 (6 bases). This CDR3 spans 14 amino acids. V shed 2 bases and J shed 4 bases, with 9 bases lying between them. Germline V gene data show CDR1 as KGHSH and CDR2 as LQKENI. CDR3 in amino acids: CASSPGTKNQPQHF. The DNA of the CDR3 is TGTGCCAGCTCACCAGGGACAAAAAATCAGCCCCAGCATTTT.

This chain uses TRBV24-1 with TRBJ1-2; D unclear. Germline CDR1 is KGHDR and CDR2 is SFDVKD. The CDR3 loop spans 12 amino acids. Trimming removed 4 bases at V and 2 bases at J, with 4 bases between. CDR3 protein: CATSDRNYGYTF. The CDR3 bases are TGTGCCACCAGTGACAGGAACTATGGCTACACCTTC.

V gene TRBV6-1 combines with J gene TRBJ2-3, with a weak D call TRBD1 (6 bases). Germline lookup yields CDR1 MNHNS and CDR2 SASEGT. This CDR3 contains 16 residues. V lost 0 bases and J 8 bases, leaving 18 bases between the germline ends. The CDR3 protein is CASSEAPAGVWATQYF. The CDR3 DNA sequence: TGTGCCAGCAGTGAAGCCCCGGCAGGGGTATGGGCTACGCAGTATTTT.

The V call is TRBV29-1, the J call TRBJ1-1, with D possibly TRBD1 on 6 matching bases. CDR3 length: 15 residues. Germline V lookup: CDR1 SQVTM, CDR2 ANQGSEA. The ends were cut back, 7 bases at V and 0 bases at J, with 18 bases in the middle. This CDR3 is CSATTGTAMNTEAFF. The CDR3 nucleotides read TGCAGCGCTACAACAGGGACGGCCATGAACACTGAAGCTTTCTTT.